The T cell receptor (beta chain) under discussion was sequenced for a study of human T cells and chemical hapten exposure. Whole-study findings and limits: The number of TCRs over 1 in 1000 frequency stayed unchanged after DPC.

The CDR3 length is 15 residues. V gave up 2 bases and J gave up 2 bases, with 13 bases separating them. Germline V lookup: CDR1 MNHGY, CDR2 SAAAGT. This clonotype appeared a few times. The target antigen is unknown. TCRdb itself ran the RACE reads through MiXCR, one entry per CDR3 protein. The data contain fewer than 500,000 distinct CDR3 sequences, 4% to 5.5% of them singletons. Time point reported: patch test 1, 2 weeks after DPC sensitization. Treatment meaning: therapeutic diphenylcyclopropenone sensitization with weekly scalp DPC. This chain joins TRBV6-8 and TRBJ2-7; D unresolved. This TCR was sampled from a woman between 45 and 60 years old with alopecia areata. Some clones in this sample may be carry-over from other donors' samples. The sequences come from whole blood, collected in connection with sensitization to the hapten diphenylcyclopropenone (DPC). The CDR3 reads CASSYGQAFPYEQYF. In DNA form, the CDR3 reads TGTGCCAGCAGTTACGGGCAGGCTTTCCCCTACGAGCAGTACTTC.